One and the same sample provided the 27 T cell receptor beta chains below, sequenced in a study of blood T cell repertoires in COVID-19. Clones were sequenced by immunoSEQ multiplex PCR, and TCRdb holds only the in-frame ones, with some missing. The table lists about 370,000 clones, about 90% of them singletons. Specimen: peripheral blood. The origin of the receptors is a woman in her thirties with COVID-19, enrolled during active disease.

This chain connects TRBV4-3 to TRBJ2-2; 12 bases are shared with TRBD1. The germline CDR1 and CDR2 sequences are LGHNA and YSLEER. CDR3 length: 17 amino acids. The J segment lost 9 bases and the V segment lost 1 base, leaving 9 bases of the junction unmatched. This chain's CDR3 is CASSQAPGQGAVRELFF. The CDR3 DNA reads TGCGCCAGCAGCCAAGCCCCGGGACAGGGGGCGGTGAGGGAGCTGTTTTTT.

The chain couples TRBV2 to TRBJ2-3, with D possibly matching TRBD2 (7 bases). Germline V gene lookup returns CDR1 SNHLY and CDR2 FYNNEI. The V and J ends lost 8 bases and 3 bases respectively, with 24 bases between them. This CDR3 comprises 17 residues. The CDR3: CASGRTLRGLLTDTQYF. The CDR3 region has the DNA TGTGCCAGCGGAAGGACCTTGCGGGGGCTGTTAACAGATACGCAGTATTTT.

The gene calls are TRBV4-3 and TRBJ2-3; TRBD2 matches 8 bases. Germline V gene sequence: CDR1 LGHNA, CDR2 YSLEER. The CDR3 contains 18 residues. V dropped 0 bases and J dropped 1; count of bases not matched to a gene: 9. The CDR3 protein is CASSQEVPSGPRTDTQYF. DNA of the CDR3: TGCGCCAGCAGCCAAGAGGTCCCTAGCGGGCCACGCACAGATACGCAGTATTTT.

Note on this clone: Other DNA variants within this sample encode the same CDR3. The V call is TRBV4-1, the J call TRBJ2-3; 10 positions agree with TRBD2. The germline V gene has CDR1 MGHRA and CDR2 YSYEKL. The CDR3 loop spans 17 amino acids. The junction had 4 bases not matched to a gene; V was cut back by 1 base and J by 0 bases. The CDR3 bases are TGCGCCAGCAGCCAAGTGGCTAGCGGGGGTAGCACAGATACGCAGTATTTT. Translation: CASSQVASGGSTDTQYF.

On this clone itself: The sample contains more than one DNA sequence encoding this CDR3. The genes are TRBV6-5 and TRBJ1-2; 9 bases agree with TRBD1. CDR1 MNHEY and CDR2 SVGAGI come from the germline V gene. The CDR3 totals 12 residues. V lost 5 bases to trimming and J lost 6 bases; unmatched junction nucleotides: 1. DNA of the CDR3: TGTGCCAGCAGTCGGACAGGGGATGGCTACACCTTC. It codes for CASSRTGDGYTF.

J is TRBJ2-5 and V is TRBV4-2; tentatively, D is TRBD2 (7 bases). The CDR3 consists of 18 residues. Germline lookup yields CDR1 LGHNA and CDR2 YNFKEQ. V was trimmed by 1 base and J by 7 bases, leaving 25 bases between them. CDR3 region: CASSQGGTMGGHFGTQYF. The CDR3 DNA reads as TGTGCCAGCAGCCAAGGTGGGACCATGGGGGGGCATTTTGGGACCCAGTACTTC.

The V and J genes are TRBV7-9 and TRBJ1-4; tentatively, D is TRBD1 (5 bases). This CDR3 has 17 amino acids. The V gene's germline CDR1 is SEHNR and CDR2 FQNEAQ (reference sequence). V lost 5 bases, J lost 2 bases, and 18 bases lay in between. CDR3 sequence reads: CASSRYGLSGTNEKLFF. CDR3 in DNA: TGTGCCAGCAGCCGTTACGGGTTGTCAGGGACTAATGAAAAACTGTTTTTT.

The chain combines TRBV19 with TRBJ2-5; D perhaps matches TRBD2 (5 bases). Germline V gene sequence: CDR1 LNHDA, CDR2 SQIVND (reference sequence). The V end was cut by 2 bases, the J end by 4 bases, with 8 bases between. The CDR3 runs 13 residues. The chain's CDR3 is CASSIPGLETQYF. The CDR3 region has the DNA TGTGCCAGTAGTATACCGGGGTTAGAGACCCAGTACTTC.

This chain uses TRBV9 with TRBJ1-6; D possibly corresponds to TRBD1 (5 bases). This CDR3 spans 16 amino acids. The germline V and J ends were trimmed by 2 bases and 7 bases, with 16 bases remaining between them. Germline V CDR1 and CDR2: SGDLS, YYNGEE. CDR3: CASSVRPGHRNSPLHF. In nucleotides, the CDR3 is TGTGCCAGCAGCGTGCGTCCCGGACACAGGAATTCACCCCTCCACTTT.

The chain is built from TRBV5-1 and TRBJ2-1, with D hard to call. The germline V gene has CDR1 SGHRS and CDR2 YFSETQ. V was shortened by 5 bases and J by 6 bases, with 6 bases between the two germline ends. The CDR3 length is 11 residues. CDR3 in amino acids: CASSLFNEQFF. The DNA of the CDR3 is TGCGCCAGCAGTCTTTTCAATGAGCAGTTCTTC. Supplemented by reference TRBV5-1 and TRBJ2-1, the full variable domain reads KAGVTQTPRYLIKTRGQQVTLSCSPISGHRSVSWYQQTPGQGLQFLFEYFSETQRNKGNFPGRFSGRQFSNSRSEMNVSTLELGDSALYLCASSLFNEQFFGPGTRLTVL.

The CDR3 protein is CASSLVGSWSGTFF. The CDR3 region has the DNA TGTGCCAGCAGCTTAGTGGGTTCTTGGTCGGGTACTTTCTTT. The chain combines TRBV11-3 with TRBJ1-1; D unresolved. Trimming took 1 base from V and 12 from J, leaving 18 bases between them. Germline V gene lookup returns CDR1 SGHNT and CDR2 YENEEA. The CDR3 contains 14 residues.

This clone showed up many times. The chain has TRBV19 and TRBJ1-4; possibly TRBD1 for D (6 bases). Trimming shortened V by 0 bases and J by 8 bases, and 10 bases separated the two germline ends. CDR1 is LNHDA and CDR2 is SQIVND in the germline V gene (reference sequence). The CDR3 contains 14 residues. The CDR3 here is CASSIEQGREKLFF. The CDR3 region has the DNA TGTGCCAGTAGTATAGAACAGGGCAGAGAAAAACTGTTTTTT.

This clone appeared a single time. This sequence joins TRBV4-3 and TRBJ2-3; 10 bases align to TRBD2. This CDR3 comprises 16 residues. The J segment lost 3 bases and the V segment lost 0 bases, leaving 3 bases of the junction unmatched. The V gene's germline CDR1 is LGHNA and CDR2 YSLEER. The CDR3 DNA reads TGCGCCAGCAGCCAAGATCCTAGCGGGGGAACAGATACGCAGTATTTT. Amino acid sequence: CASSQDPSGGTDTQYF.

The J gene is TRBJ2-1, the V gene TRBV25-1, with D possibly matching TRBD2 (6 bases). V was pared by 1 base and J by 7 bases, with 14 bases between. The CDR3 contains 15 residues. The germline CDR1 and CDR2 sequences are MGHDK and SYGVNS. The CDR3 reads CASSEWRGEGNEQFF. DNA of the CDR3: TGTGCCAGCAGTGAATGGAGGGGAGAGGGAAATGAGCAGTTCTTC.

V is TRBV14 and J is TRBJ2-7; 8 positions agree with TRBD2. CDR3 length equals 13 residues. CDR1 SGHDN and CDR2 FVKESK come from the germline V gene. Unmatched junction bases numbered 2, after V lost 3 bases and J lost 4 bases. CDR3 protein: CASSHGGGYEQYF. DNA of the CDR3: TGTGCCAGCAGCCACGGGGGGGGTTACGAGCAGTACTTC.

The gene calls are TRBV10-1 and TRBJ2-3; D remains ambiguous. This CDR3 has 14 amino acids. Germline CDR1 is WNHNN and CDR2 is SYGVQD (reference sequence). V lost 3 bases to trimming and J lost 0 bases, with 7 bases between them. This CDR3 reads CASSESTSTDTQYF. The CDR3 region has the DNA TGCGCCAGCAGTGAATCGACTAGCACAGATACGCAGTATTTT.

The chain couples TRBV6-2 or TRBV6-3 to TRBJ2-7; D might be TRBD1 (6 bases). Trimming shortened V by 5 bases and J by 3 bases, and 14 bases separated the two germline ends. This CDR3 comprises 14 residues. From germline, CDR1 is MNHEY and CDR2 SVGEGT. Written as DNA, the CDR3 is TGTGCCAGCAGTGCTACTCCAGGGGACTACGAGCAGTACGTC. This codes for CASSATPGDYEQYV.

The chain joins TRBV11-2 to TRBJ2-5; 11 bases are a match to TRBD2. Germline trimming cut 5 bases from V and 1 base from J; bases unmatched to any gene: 12. CDR1 is SGHAT and CDR2 is FQNNGV in the germline V gene. The CDR3 totals 18 residues. Here the CDR3 DNA reads TGTGCCAGCAGCCCTAGAGGGGGACTAGCGGTGGTCCAAGAGACCCAGTACTTC. Its protein is CASSPRGGLAVVQETQYF.

The V and J genes are TRBV28 and TRBJ1-5; 10 nucleotides agree with TRBD1. J was trimmed by 5 bases and V by 8 bases; bases with no gene match: 6. CDR3 size: 14 residues. Germline CDR1 and CDR2: MDHEN and SYDVKM. The DNA of the CDR3 is TGTGCCAGCTGTAGGACAGGGGGTCATCAGCCCCAGCATTTT. Amino acids: CASCRTGGHQPQHF.

The chain links TRBV6-5 to TRBJ1-5; 8 positions agree with TRBD1. The J segment lost 7 bases and the V segment lost 6 bases, leaving 8 bases of the junction unmatched. The CDR3 loop spans 14 amino acids. Germline values: CDR1 MNHEY, CDR2 SVGAGI. The CDR3 bases are TGTGCCAGCAGCCTCGACAGGGGCGGCCAGCCCCAGCATTTT. Amino acids: CASSLDRGGQPQHF.

This clone was counted a single time. The rearrangement joins TRBV12-5 to TRBJ1-1, with D possibly being TRBD1 (6 bases). The V and J ends lost 5 bases and 7 bases respectively, with 11 bases between them. The CDR3 length is 12 residues. Germline V gives CDR1 LGHNT, CDR2 FRNRAP. CDR3 residues: CASGRTDSEAFF. The CDR3, as DNA: TGTGCTAGTGGTCGGACAGATAGTGAAGCTTTCTTT.

The chain has TRBV28 and TRBJ1-3; TRBD1 might be the D (5 bases). Trimming removed 9 bases at V and 2 bases at J, with 14 bases between. The germline CDR1 and CDR2 sequences are MDHEN and SYDVKM. The CDR3 loop spans 14 amino acids. The CDR3 sequence: CASDSPIPGNTIYF. CDR3 DNA sequence: TGTGCCAGTGACAGCCCGATCCCTGGAAACACCATATATTTT.

V gene TRBV6-2 or TRBV6-3 combines with J gene TRBJ2-1, with D perhaps matching TRBD2 (5 bases). The CDR3 is 16 amino acids. V was clipped by 2 bases and J by 2 bases, with 13 bases between them. Looked up from germline, CDR1 is MNHEY and CDR2 is SVGEGT. CDR3 bases: TGTGCCAGCAGTTACGGGGTCGCGGGTACCTACAATGAGCAGTTCTTC. Translation gives CASSYGVAGTYNEQFF.

The genes are TRBV2 and TRBJ1-4, with TRBD1 matching 9 bases. V trimming: 4 bases; J trimming: 5 bases; junction bases outside the gene matches: 2. Germline CDR1 and CDR2: SNHLY and FYNNEI. This CDR3 has 14 residues. The CDR3, as DNA: TGTGCCAGCAGTGGGGACAGGGAAAATGAAAAACTGTTTTTT. This translates into CASSGDRENEKLFF.

V gene TRBV15 combines with J gene TRBJ2-7, with 8 nucleotides matching TRBD1. Germline CDR1 reads LNHNV; CDR2 reads YYDKDF (reference sequence). The CDR3 spans 18 residues. V lost 0 bases and J lost 3; bases outside the gene matches: 13. The DNA for the CDR3 is TGTGCCACCAGCAGAGATTTAGTCGGGAGACAGGGGTTCTACGAGCAGTACTTC. Translated: CATSRDLVGRQGFYEQYF.

This clone has only a few counts. The chain combines TRBV18 with TRBJ1-1; D unclear. V was trimmed by 3 bases and J by 3 bases, leaving 17 bases between them. Germline CDR1 KGHSH, CDR2 LQKENI. The CDR3 loop spans 16 amino acids. The CDR3 sequence is CASSPGVARRDTEAFF. As DNA, the CDR3 is TGTGCCAGCTCACCCGGAGTTGCAAGGAGGGACACTGAAGCTTTCTTT.

V and J are TRBV4-3 and TRBJ2-5; D ambiguous. This CDR3 has 16 residues. CDR1 and CDR2 from the germline V gene are LGHNA and YSLEER. The germline V and J ends were trimmed by 0 bases and 4 bases, with 15 bases remaining between them. CDR3 coding DNA: TGCGCCAGCAGCCAAGATCCGGTGTGGGCCGGAGAGACCCAGTACTTC. It translates to CASSQDPVWAGETQYF.